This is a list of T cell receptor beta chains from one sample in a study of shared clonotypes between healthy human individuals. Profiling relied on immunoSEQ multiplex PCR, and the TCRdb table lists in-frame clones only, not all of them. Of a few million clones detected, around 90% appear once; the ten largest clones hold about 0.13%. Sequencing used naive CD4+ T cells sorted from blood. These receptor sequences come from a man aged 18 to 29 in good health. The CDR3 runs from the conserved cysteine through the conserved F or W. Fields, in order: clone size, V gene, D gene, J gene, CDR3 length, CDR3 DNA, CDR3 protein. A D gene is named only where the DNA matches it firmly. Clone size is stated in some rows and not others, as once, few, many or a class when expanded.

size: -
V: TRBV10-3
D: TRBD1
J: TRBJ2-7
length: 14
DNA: TGTGCCATCAGAGGGACAGGGGATTTCTACGAGCAGTACTTC
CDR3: CAIRGTGDFYEQYF

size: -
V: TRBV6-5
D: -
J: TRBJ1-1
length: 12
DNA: TGTGCCAGCAGTTTTGGGCTCACTGAAGCTTTCTTT
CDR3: CASSFGLTEAFF

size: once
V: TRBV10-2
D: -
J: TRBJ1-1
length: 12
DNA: TGCGCCAGCAGGGGGCAGAACACTGAAGCTTTCTTT
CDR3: CASRGQNTEAFF

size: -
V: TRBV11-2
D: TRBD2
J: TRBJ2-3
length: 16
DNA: TGTGCCAGCAGCTGGACTAGCGGGAGAGTGACAGATACGCAGTATTTT
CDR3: CASSWTSGRVTDTQYF

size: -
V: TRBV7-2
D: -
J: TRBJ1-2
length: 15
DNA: TGTGCCAGCAGCTTATACGCAGGGGCCGACTATGGCTACACCTTC
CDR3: CASSLYAGADYGYTF

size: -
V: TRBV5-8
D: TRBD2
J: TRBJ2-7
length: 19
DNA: TGTGCCAGCAGCTTGGTCATCCTAGCGGCCTATACCAGCTCCTACGAGCAGTACTTC
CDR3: CASSLVILAAYTSSYEQYF

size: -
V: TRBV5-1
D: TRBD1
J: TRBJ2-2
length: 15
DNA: TGCGCCAGCAGCTGGACAGGGGCGAACACCGGGGAGCTGTTTTTT
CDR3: CASSWTGANTGELFF

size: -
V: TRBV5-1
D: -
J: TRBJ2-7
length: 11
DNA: TGCGCCAGCAGCCTTGAATACGAGCAGTACTTC
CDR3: CASSLEYEQYF

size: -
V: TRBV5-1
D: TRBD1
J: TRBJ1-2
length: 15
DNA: TGCGCCAGCAGACCCATCCCGGGACAGTCCTATGGCTACACCTTC
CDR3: CASRPIPGQSYGYTF

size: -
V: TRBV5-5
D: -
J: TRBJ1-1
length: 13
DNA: TGTGCCAGCAGCTTCGCGGGGAACACTGAAGCTTTCTTT
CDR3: CASSFAGNTEAFF

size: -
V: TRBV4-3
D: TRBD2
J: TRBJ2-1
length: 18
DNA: TGCGCCAGCAGCCAAGATCTCATGGCGGGAGGGGCCTACAATGAGCAGTTCTTC
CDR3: CASSQDLMAGGAYNEQFF

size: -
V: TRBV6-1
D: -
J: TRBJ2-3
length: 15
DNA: TGTGCCAGCAGTGAAGCGCTTCAGGGAGCTGATACGCAGTATTTT
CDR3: CASSEALQGADTQYF

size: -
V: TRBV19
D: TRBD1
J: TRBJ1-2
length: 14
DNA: TGTGCCAGTAGGCAAACAGGGGGCATATATGGCTACACCTTC
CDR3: CASRQTGGIYGYTF

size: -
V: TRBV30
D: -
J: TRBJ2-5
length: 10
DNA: TGTGCCTTTAGCCAAGAGACCCAGTACTTC
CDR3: CAFSQETQYF

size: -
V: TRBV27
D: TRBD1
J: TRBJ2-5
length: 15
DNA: TGTGCCAGCAGTTTATCCTGGGACAGTAGAGAGACCCAGTACTTC
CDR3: CASSLSWDSRETQYF

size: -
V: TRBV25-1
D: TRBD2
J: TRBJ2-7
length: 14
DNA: TGTGCCAGCAGCCCTAGCGGAATCGTCAACGAGCAGTACTTC
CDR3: CASSPSGIVNEQYF

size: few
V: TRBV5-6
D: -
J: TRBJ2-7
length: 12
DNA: TGTGCCAGCAGCTTTCTCCGCTACGAGCAGTACTTC
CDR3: CASSFLRYEQYF

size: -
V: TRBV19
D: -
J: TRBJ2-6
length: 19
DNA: TGTGCCAGTAGCTCCGACACAAGGGCGTTAGGGGCTGGGGCCAACGTCCTGACTTTC
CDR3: CASSSDTRALGAGANVLTF

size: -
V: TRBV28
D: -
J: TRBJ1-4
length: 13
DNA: TGTGCCAGCAACGGACAGATGGATGAAAAACTGTTTTTT
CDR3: CASNGQMDEKLFF

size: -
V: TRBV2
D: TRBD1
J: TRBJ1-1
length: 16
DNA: TGTGCCAGCACAGCGACCGGGACAGGCGCGAACACTGAAGCTTTCTTT
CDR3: CASTATGTGANTEAFF

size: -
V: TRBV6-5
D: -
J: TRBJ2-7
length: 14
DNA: TGTGCCAGCAGTTACTCGGAAAGGGGGGGCGAGCAGTACTTC
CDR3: CASSYSERGGEQYF

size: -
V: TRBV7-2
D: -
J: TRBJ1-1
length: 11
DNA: TGTGCCAGCTCTCGCCGGGGGGAAGCTTTCTTT
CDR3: CASSRRGEAFF

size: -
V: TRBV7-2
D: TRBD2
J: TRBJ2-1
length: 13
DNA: TGTGCCAGCAGCTTAATTACTAGCGGGGGGGTGTTCTTC
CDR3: CASSLITSGGVFF

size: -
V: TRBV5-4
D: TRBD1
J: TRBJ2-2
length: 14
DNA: TGTGCCAGCAGCTCACAGGGGTCCGTCGGGGAGCTGTTTTTT
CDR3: CASSSQGSVGELFF

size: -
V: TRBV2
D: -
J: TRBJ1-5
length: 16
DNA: TGTGCCAGCAGTGGTGGAGGCGGGTCAAGCAATCAGCCCCAGCATTTT
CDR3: CASSGGGGSSNQPQHF

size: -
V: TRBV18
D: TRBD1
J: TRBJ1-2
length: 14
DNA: TGTGCCAGCTCAACCTCGACAGGGGTTCATGGCTACACCTTC
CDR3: CASSTSTGVHGYTF

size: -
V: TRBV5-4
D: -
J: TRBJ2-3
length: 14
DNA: TGTGCCAGCAGCTTGGACAGGGTCACAGATACGCAGTATTTT
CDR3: CASSLDRVTDTQYF

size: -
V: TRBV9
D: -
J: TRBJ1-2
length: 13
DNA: TGTGCCAGCAGCGTAGGGCAGGGCAGTGGCTACACCTTC
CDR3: CASSVGQGSGYTF

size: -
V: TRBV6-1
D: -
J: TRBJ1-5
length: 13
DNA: TGTGCCAGTTTTGACACCAGCAATCAGCCCCAGCATTTT
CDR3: CASFDTSNQPQHF

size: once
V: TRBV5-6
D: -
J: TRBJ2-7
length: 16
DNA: TGTGCCAGCAGCTTGGAGCCAGACAGGTTTTCCTACGAGCAGTACTTC
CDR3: CASSLEPDRFSYEQYF

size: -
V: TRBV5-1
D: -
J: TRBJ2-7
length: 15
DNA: TGCGCCAGCAGCCCGTCGGCAGGGGACGACGGCGAGCAGTACTTC
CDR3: CASSPSAGDDGEQYF

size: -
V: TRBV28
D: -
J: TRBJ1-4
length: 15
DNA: TGTGCCAGCAGTGCAGGGGACCGCCGAACTGAGAAACTGTTTTTT
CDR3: CASSAGDRRTEKLFF